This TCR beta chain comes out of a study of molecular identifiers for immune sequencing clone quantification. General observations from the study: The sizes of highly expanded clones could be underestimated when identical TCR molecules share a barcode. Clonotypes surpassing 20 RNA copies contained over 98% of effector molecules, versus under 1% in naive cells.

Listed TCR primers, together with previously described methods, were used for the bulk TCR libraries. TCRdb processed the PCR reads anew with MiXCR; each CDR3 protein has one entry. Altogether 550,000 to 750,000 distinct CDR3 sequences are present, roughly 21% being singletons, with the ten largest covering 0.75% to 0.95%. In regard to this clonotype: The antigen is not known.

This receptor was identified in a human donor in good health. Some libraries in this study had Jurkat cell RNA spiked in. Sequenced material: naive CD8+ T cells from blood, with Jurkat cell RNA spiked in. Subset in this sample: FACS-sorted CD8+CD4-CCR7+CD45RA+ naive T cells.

The DNA of the CDR3 is TGCGCCAGCAGCCAAGGAGGGGGCGCTGGCTACACCTTC. It specifies CASSQGGGAGYTF. The V and J genes are TRBV4-1 and TRBJ1-2; 7 bases agree with TRBD1. Trimming removed 1 base from V and 7 bases from J; junction bases left unmatched: 3. Germline CDR1 is MGHRA and CDR2 is YSYEKL. There are 13 residues in the CDR3.